Presented here are 10 T cell receptor beta chains from one specimen sequenced in a study of CD8 T cells in ankylosing spondylitis. What these receptors recognize is not known. TCRdb processed the 5' RACE reads anew with MiXCR; each CDR3 protein has one entry. The sample has 300,000 to 400,000 distinct CDR3 sequences, approximately 20% seen once. General study points: One TCR beta motif, made up of fewer than 10 highly homologous variants, appeared characteristic of ankylosing spondylitis blood.

Material for sequencing was blood, either unsorted or a sorted T cell fraction (not recorded which). The receptors here all came from a male donor with ankylosing spondylitis.

This clonotype was detected only a few times. V and J are TRBV11-2 and TRBJ2-1; D gene unclear. The germline V and J ends were trimmed by 6 bases and 1 base, with 16 bases remaining between them. CDR1 and CDR2 (germline): SGHAT, FQNNGV. The CDR3 has 16 amino acids. The CDR3 DNA reads as TGTGCCAGCAGTCAAGGTGGCAGCCCTTCCTACAATGAGCAGTTCTTC. This gives the protein CASSQGGSPSYNEQFF.

The rearrangement uses TRBV20-1 and TRBJ1-6; 9 positions match TRBD1. The ends lost 3 bases at V and 10 bases at J; junction bases unmatched: 7. The germline CDR1 and CDR2 sequences are DFQATT and SNEGSKA (reference sequence). The CDR3 is made up of 14 amino acids. The CDR3 DNA reads as TGCAGTGCTAGTTTCGGGGACAGGGCCTCACCCCTCCACTTT. Amino acid sequence: CSASFGDRASPLHF.

This chain joins TRBV29-1 and TRBJ2-1; TRBD2 matches 10 bases. The junction had 10 bases not matched to a gene; V was cut back by 7 bases and J by 4 bases. Germline V gives CDR1 SQVTM, CDR2 ANQGSEA. The CDR3 is 15 residues long. CDR3 in amino acids: CSGRASGSWYNEQFF. The CDR3 DNA follows: TGCAGCGGGAGAGCTAGCGGGAGTTGGTACAATGAGCAGTTCTTC.

The gene calls are TRBV24-1 and TRBJ2-2, with unresolved D. The germline CDR1 and CDR2 sequences are KGHDR and SFDVKD. V lost 4 bases to trimming and J lost 8 bases, with 13 bases between them. This CDR3 has 14 amino acids. In DNA, the CDR3 is TGTGCCACCAGTGACGAGTTCGGTCCGGGGGAGCTGTTTTTT. Translation gives CATSDEFGPGELFF.

This clonotype was counted only a few times. The genes are TRBV2 and TRBJ1-1; 10 bases fit TRBD1. CDR1 and CDR2 from the germline V gene are SNHLY and FYNNEI. V lost 3 bases and J lost 5; bases outside the gene matches: 6. The CDR3 runs 15 residues. CDR3 nucleotide sequence: TGTGCCAGCAGTGACCTGGGACAGGGGCTAACTGAAGCTTTCTTT. This sequence encodes CASSDLGQGLTEAFF.

V gene TRBV4-3 combines with J gene TRBJ2-7, with a tentative D call TRBD1 (6 bases). V lost 4 bases and J 1 base, leaving 14 bases between the germline ends. The CDR3 is made up of 15 amino acids. Looked up from germline, CDR1 is LGHNA and CDR2 is YSLEER. The CDR3 loop reads CASSRDVQGSYEQYF. For the CDR3, the DNA is TGCGCCAGCAGCCGGGACGTACAGGGATCCTACGAGCAGTACTTC.

V gene TRBV7-8 combines with J gene TRBJ2-7; 13 nucleotides line up with TRBD2. With V trimmed by 1 base and J by 2 bases, 8 bases remained unmatched. The CDR3 runs to 18 residues. From germline, CDR1 is SGHVS and CDR2 FQNEAQ. Here the CDR3 reads CASSLGTSGSSLPYEQYF. The CDR3 region has the DNA TGTGCCAGCAGCTTAGGGACTAGCGGGAGTAGCTTGCCCTACGAGCAGTACTTC.

This clonotype was counted only a few times. The chain carries TRBV9 and TRBJ2-1, with TRBD2 identical over 12 bases. V shed 0 bases and J 3 bases; nucleotides not matched to a gene: 4. Germline V lookup: CDR1 SGDLS, CDR2 YYNGEE. The CDR3 spans 17 residues. CDR3 in DNA: TGTGCCAGCAGCGTAGACCTAGCGGGAGGGGACTACAATGAGCAGTTCTTC. Encoded protein: CASSVDLAGGDYNEQFF.

This clonotype has more than one count but fewer than ten. The chain recombines TRBV6-5 with TRBJ1-5; possible D gene TRBD1, 5 bases. The V and J ends lost 3 bases and 4 bases respectively, with 13 bases between them. CDR1 and CDR2 (germline): MNHEY, SVGAGI. The CDR3 spans 15 residues. The CDR3 protein is CASSYATGWNQPQHF. For the CDR3, the DNA is TGTGCCAGCAGTTATGCCACAGGTTGGAATCAGCCCCAGCATTTT.

The rearrangement joins TRBV10-3 to TRBJ2-4, with a possible D match to TRBD2 (6 bases). The CDR3 sequence is 16 residues long. Germline CDR1 and CDR2: ENHRY and SYGVKD. The germline V and J ends were trimmed by 0 bases and 0 bases, with 9 bases remaining between them. The CDR3 loop is CAISESKGLAKNIQYF. CDR3 bases: TGTGCCATCAGTGAGTCGAAGGGACTAGCCAAAAACATTCAGTACTTC.